This T cell receptor beta chain derives from a study of blood T cell repertoires in COVID-19. Overall study context: Sites in the United States, Italy and Spain provided acute and convalescent COVID-19 samples. T cells, B-cell-depleted T cells, or PBMCs provided the cDNA or gDNA that served as material.

Germline-derived CDR1 and CDR2 are MGHRA and YSYEKL. This CDR3 is 14 amino acids long. The ends were cut back, 1 base at V and 4 bases at J, with 11 bases in the middle. In the original workflow: Estimated nucleated cell counts came from reference gene primer amplification. The method was immunoSEQ multiplex PCR; TCRdb's version includes in-frame clones alone and lacks a portion of them. V, J and clone size derive from that table, while D and trimming were established from the DNA sequence. The data contain over 50,000 clones, roughly 85% of them singletons. The sample consisted of peripheral blood. The TCR sequence derives from a human donor in a cohort sampled during active COVID-19. This sequence joins TRBV4-1 and TRBJ2-7, with D perhaps matching TRBD2 (6 bases). DNA of the CDR3: TGCGCCAGCAGCCAAGTCGGGGGTACGTACGAGCAGTACTTC. This codes for CASSQVGGTYEQYF.